This T cell receptor (beta chain) comes out of a study of shared T cell receptors in the human thymus. This clone showed up just once. Some clones are missing from TCRdb's copy, which holds only in-frame ones; the method was immunoSEQ multiplex PCR. The sample lists under 850,000 clones, 85% to 90% occurring once. There are 15 residues in the CDR3. Trimming took 3 bases from V and 6 from J; bases not matched to a gene: 6. Germline-derived CDR1 and CDR2 are KGHSH and LQKENI. This sample also belongs to another study, concerning human thymus T cells. As that report states: Having surgery to correct congenital heart defects, healthy Finnish infants acted as the donors. Thymic and blood repertoires seemed to show skewed V and J gene use.

V is TRBV18 and J is TRBJ2-5; 11 bases fit TRBD2. The specimen sequenced was thymocytes. The TCR sequence derives from a boy under two years old with a congenital heart defect. CDR3 protein: CASSPGLAGLKTQYF. DNA of the CDR3: TGTGCCAGCTCACCCGGACTAGCGGGTTTGAAGACCCAGTACTTC.